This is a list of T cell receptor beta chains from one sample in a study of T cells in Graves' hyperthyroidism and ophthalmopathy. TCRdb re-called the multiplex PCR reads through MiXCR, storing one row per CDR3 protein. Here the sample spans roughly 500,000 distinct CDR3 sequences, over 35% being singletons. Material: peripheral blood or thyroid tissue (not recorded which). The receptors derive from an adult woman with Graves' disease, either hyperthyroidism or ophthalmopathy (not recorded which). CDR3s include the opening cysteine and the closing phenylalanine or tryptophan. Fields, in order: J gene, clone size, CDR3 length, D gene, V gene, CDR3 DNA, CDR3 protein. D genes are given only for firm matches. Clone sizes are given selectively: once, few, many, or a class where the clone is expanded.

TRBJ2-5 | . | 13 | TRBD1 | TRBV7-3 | TGTGCCAGCAGCTTAATTGGGACAGGTGTCCAGTACTTC | CASSLIGTGVQYF
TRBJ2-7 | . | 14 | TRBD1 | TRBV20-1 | TGCAGTGCTGAAGAGACAGGGGGCTTGGACGAGCAGTACTTC | CSAEETGGLDEQYF
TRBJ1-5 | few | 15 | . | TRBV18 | TGTGCCAGCTCTTGGGACTCCAAATCCGAACAGCCCCAGCATTTT | CASSWDSKSEQPQHF
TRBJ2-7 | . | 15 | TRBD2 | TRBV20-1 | TGCAGTGCTAGACCCAGCGGGAGTGTTGTTTACGAGCAGTACTTC | CSARPSGSVVYEQYF
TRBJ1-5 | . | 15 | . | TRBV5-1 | TGCGCCAGCAGCTTGAGTGGCAGCCCTAATCAGCCCCAGCATTTT | CASSLSGSPNQPQHF
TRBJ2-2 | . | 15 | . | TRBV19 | TGTGCCAGCCGACAGAACGAATTGAACACCGGGGAGCTGTTTTTT | CASRQNELNTGELFF
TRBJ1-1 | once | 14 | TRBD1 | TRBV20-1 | TGCAGTGCTAGTGTCGGGACAGAGAACACTGAAGCTTTCTTT | CSASVGTENTEAFF
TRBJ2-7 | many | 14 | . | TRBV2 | TGTGCCAGCAGTGGGCAAGGGAGAGAATACGAGCAGTACTTC | CASSGQGREYEQYF
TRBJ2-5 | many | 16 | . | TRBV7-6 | TGTGCCAGCAGCCCCAGTAGGCAGCTGTACCAAGAGACCCAGTACTTC | CASSPSRQLYQETQYF
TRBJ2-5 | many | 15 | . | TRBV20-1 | TGCAGTGCTAGATGGACCCGTGGGAGTGGCGAGACCCAGTACTTC | CSARWTRGSGETQYF
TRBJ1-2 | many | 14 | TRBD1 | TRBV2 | TGTGCCAGCAGTACAGGGGCGGTCGGCTATGGCTACACCTTC | CASSTGAVGYGYTF
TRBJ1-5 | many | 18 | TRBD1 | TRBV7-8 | TGTGCCAGCAGCTTGCGAGGAAGGGAGAGGGGGCTTAATCAGCCCCAGCATTTT | CASSLRGRERGLNQPQHF
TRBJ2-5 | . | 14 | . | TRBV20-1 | TGCAGTGCTAGAGATCATCGAAGGCAAGAGACCCAGTACTTC | CSARDHRRQETQYF
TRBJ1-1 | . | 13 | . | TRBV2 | TGTGCCACCGTAGGGGGAGGGGGAACTGAAGCTTTCTTT | CATVGGGGTEAFF
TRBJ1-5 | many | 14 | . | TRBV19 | TGTGCCAGTAGTATGGGCCAGGGCAGTCAGCCCCAGCATTTT | CASSMGQGSQPQHF
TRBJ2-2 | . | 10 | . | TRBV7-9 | TGTGCCAGCCGGGGCCGGGAGCTGTTTTTT | CASRGRELFF
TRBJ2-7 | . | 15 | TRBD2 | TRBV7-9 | TGTGCCAGCAGCTTTAGACTAGCGGGACCCTACGAGCAGTACTTC | CASSFRLAGPYEQYF
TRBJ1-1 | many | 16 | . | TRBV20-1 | TGCAGTGCTAGACCCCGGGACCGACTTATGAACACTGAAGCTTTCTTT | CSARPRDRLMNTEAFF
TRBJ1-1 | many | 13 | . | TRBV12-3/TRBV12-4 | TGTGCCAGCAGTCCGACGGTGGGGCTTGAAGCTTTCTTT | CASSPTVGLEAFF
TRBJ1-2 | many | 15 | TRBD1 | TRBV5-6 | TGTGCCAGCAGCTTAGACAGGGGCAGCGCTTATGGCTACACCTTC | CASSLDRGSAYGYTF